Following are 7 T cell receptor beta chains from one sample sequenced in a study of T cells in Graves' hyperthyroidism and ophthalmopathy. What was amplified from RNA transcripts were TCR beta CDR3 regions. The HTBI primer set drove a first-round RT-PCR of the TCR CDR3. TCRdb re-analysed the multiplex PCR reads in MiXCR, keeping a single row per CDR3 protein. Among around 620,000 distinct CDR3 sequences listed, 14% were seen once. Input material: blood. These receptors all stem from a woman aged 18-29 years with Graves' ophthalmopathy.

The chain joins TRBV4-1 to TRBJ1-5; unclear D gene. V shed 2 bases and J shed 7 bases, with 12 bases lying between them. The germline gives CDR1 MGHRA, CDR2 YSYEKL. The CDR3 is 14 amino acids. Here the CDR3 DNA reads TGCGCCAGCAGCCAATTATCCCCCGGGCAGCCCCAGCATTTT. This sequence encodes CASSQLSPGQPQHF.

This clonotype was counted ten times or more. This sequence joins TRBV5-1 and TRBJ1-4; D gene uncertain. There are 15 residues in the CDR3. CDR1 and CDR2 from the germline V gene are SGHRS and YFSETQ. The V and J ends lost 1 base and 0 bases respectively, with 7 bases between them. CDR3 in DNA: TGCGCCAGCAGCTTGTCGTGGGCAACTAATGAAAAACTGTTTTTT. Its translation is CASSLSWATNEKLFF. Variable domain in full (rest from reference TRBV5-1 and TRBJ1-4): KAGVTQTPRYLIKTRGQQVTLSCSPISGHRSVSWYQQTPGQGLQFLFEYFSETQRNKGNFPGRFSGRQFSNSRSEMNVSTLELGDSALYLCASSLSWATNEKLFFGSGTQLSVL.

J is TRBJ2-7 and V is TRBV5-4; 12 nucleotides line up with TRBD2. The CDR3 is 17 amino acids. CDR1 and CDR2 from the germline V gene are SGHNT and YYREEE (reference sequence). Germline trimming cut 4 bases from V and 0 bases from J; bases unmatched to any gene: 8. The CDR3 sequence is CASSPRLAGGISYEQYF. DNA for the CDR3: TGTGCCAGCAGCCCAAGGCTAGCGGGAGGGATCTCCTACGAGCAGTACTTC.

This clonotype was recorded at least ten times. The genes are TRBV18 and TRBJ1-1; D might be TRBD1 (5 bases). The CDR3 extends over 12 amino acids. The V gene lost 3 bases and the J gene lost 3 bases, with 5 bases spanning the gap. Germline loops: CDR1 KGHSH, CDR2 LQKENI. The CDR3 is CASSPTDTEAFF. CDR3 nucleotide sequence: TGTGCCAGCTCACCGACAGACACTGAAGCTTTCTTT. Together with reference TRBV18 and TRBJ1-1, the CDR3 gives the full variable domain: NAGVMQNPRHLVRRRGQEARLRCSPMKGHSHVYWYRQLPEEGLKFMVYLQKENIIDESGMPKERFSAEFPKEGPSILRIQQVVRGDSAAYFCASSPTDTEAFFGQGTRLTVV.

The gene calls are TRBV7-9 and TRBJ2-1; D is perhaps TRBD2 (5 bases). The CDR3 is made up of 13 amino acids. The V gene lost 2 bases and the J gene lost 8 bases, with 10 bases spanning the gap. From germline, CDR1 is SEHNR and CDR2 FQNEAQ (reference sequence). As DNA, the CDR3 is TGTGCCAGCAGCTTAACTAGGGCGGATGAGCAGTTCTTC. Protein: CASSLTRADEQFF.

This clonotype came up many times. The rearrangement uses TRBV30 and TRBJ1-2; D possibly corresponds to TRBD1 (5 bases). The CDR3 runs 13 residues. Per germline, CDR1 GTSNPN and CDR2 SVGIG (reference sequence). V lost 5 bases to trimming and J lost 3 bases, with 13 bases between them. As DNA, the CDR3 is TGTGCCTGGGGGACCGGGACCGACTATGGCTACACCTTC. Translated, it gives CAWGTGTDYGYTF.

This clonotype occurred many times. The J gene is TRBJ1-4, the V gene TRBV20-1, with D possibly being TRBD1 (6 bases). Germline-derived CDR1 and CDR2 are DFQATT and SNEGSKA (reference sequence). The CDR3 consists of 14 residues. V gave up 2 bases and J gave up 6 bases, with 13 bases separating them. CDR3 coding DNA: TGCAGTGCTAGAACGGGCAGGGGATATGAAAAACTGTTTTTT. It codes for CSARTGRGYEKLFF.